This T cell receptor beta chain originates from a study of T cell responses to AZD1222 COVID-19 vaccine. Study outcomes and limitations: Scientists sampled the repertoires only once the peak T cell response had passed. White British people made up most donors, females outnumbered males, and clonal diversity was possibly underestimated. Seropositivity was recorded at baseline in only a handful of AZD1222 recipients. Following two doses of AZD1222, Spike-specific TCR breadth and depth rose.

This clone is a singleton in its sample. The antigen remains unidentified. Here immunoSEQ multiplex PCR was the method, and the copy in TCRdb shows in-frame clones only, minus some. The table includes more than 95,000 clones, roughly 86% detected once. Sample: peripheral blood, taken 28 days after the second dose of the MenACWY control vaccine. This TCR was recovered from an adult who received the MenACWY meningococcal vaccine as a control.

The chain's CDR3 is CASSYSGGREQFF. The CDR3 DNA follows: TGTGCCAGCAGTTACTCGGGGGGTCGGGAGCAGTTCTTC. V and J are TRBV6-2 or TRBV6-3 and TRBJ2-1; weak D call: TRBD2 (6 bases). Germline V gives CDR1 MNHEY, CDR2 SVGEGT. The CDR3 loop spans 13 amino acids. Trimming shortened V by 0 bases and J by 10 bases, and 10 bases separated the two germline ends.